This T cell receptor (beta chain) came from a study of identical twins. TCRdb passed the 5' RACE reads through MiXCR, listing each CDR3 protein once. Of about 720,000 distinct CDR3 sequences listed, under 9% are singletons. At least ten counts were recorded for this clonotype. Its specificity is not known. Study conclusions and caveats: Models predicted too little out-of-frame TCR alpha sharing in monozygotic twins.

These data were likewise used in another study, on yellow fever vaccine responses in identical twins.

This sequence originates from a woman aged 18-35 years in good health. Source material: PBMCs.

The CDR3 DNA reads as TGTGCCAGCAGTTTACGCCCCGCACCATCCTACGAGCAGTACTTC. The encoded protein is CASSLRPAPSYEQYF. The V gene is TRBV12-3 or TRBV12-4, the J gene TRBJ2-7; D gene ambiguous. The V end was cut by 2 bases, the J end by 1 base, with 12 bases between. The CDR3 contains 15 residues.